The rows below give T cell receptor beta chains drawn from one sample of a study of identical twins. TCRdb itself ran the 5' RACE reads through MiXCR, one entry per CDR3 protein. This table holds about 720,000 distinct CDR3 sequences, approximately 18% found once. The same sample was also used in a study of T cells expressing NK-cell markers.

The sample was PBMCs. These receptors were taken from a woman between 18 and 29 years old in good health. The CDR3 runs from the conserved cysteine through the conserved F or W. The D gene is left open where the match is weak. A clone size is listed for some rows: how often the clone was seen (once, few, many), or a class if it is expanded.

clone_size,v_call,d_call,cdr3_length,j_call,cdr3_aa,cdr3_nt
NA,TRBV20-1,TRBD2,16,TRBJ2-2,CSAQTSGRANTGELFF,TGCAGTGCGCAGACTAGCGGGAGGGCCAACACCGGGGAGCTGTTTTTT
NA,TRBV20-1,NA,15,TRBJ1-5,CSATSRNGIDQPQHF,TGCAGTGCCACCTCGAGAAATGGGATTGATCAGCCCCAGCATTTT
NA,TRBV20-1,NA,14,TRBJ1-6,CSALGVSYNSPLHF,TGCAGTGCTTTGGGGGTATCCTATAATTCACCCCTCCACTTT
NA,TRBV20-1,NA,14,TRBJ2-7,CSARDGRGGYEQYF,TGCAGTGCTAGAGATGGCAGGGGAGGTTACGAGCAGTACTTC
once,TRBV30,NA,13,TRBJ2-3,CAWSQGAPDTQYF,TGTGCCTGGAGTCAGGGAGCCCCAGATACGCAGTATTTT
many,TRBV12-3/TRBV12-4,NA,14,TRBJ1-1,CASSLGGMNTEAFF,TGTGCCAGCAGTTTAGGGGGTATGAACACTGAAGCTTTCTTT
NA,TRBV7-2,NA,11,TRBJ2-4,CASSLEGVQYF,TGTGCCAGCAGCTTAGAGGGAGTTCAGTACTTC
NA,TRBV12-3/TRBV12-4,TRBD1,15,TRBJ2-7,CASSLGDRVAYEQYF,TGTGCCAGCAGTCTAGGGGACAGGGTAGCCTACGAGCAGTACTTC
few,TRBV27,TRBD1,15,TRBJ2-5,CASSLWTGGMETQYF,TGTGCCAGCAGTTTGTGGACAGGGGGCATGGAGACCCAGTACTTC
NA,TRBV4-3,NA,16,TRBJ2-5,CASSPGFRTEQETQYF,TGCGCCAGCAGCCCCGGGTTCCGGACGGAACAAGAGACCCAGTACTTC
few,TRBV5-1,TRBD1,16,TRBJ2-1,CASSLPGQAIYNEQFF,TGCGCCAGCAGCTTACCGGGACAGGCGATATACAATGAGCAGTTCTTC
many,TRBV6-5,NA,13,TRBJ1-1,CASSYRAVAEAFF,TGTGCCAGCAGTTATAGGGCAGTAGCTGAAGCTTTCTTT
NA,TRBV12-3/TRBV12-4,NA,14,TRBJ1-2,CASSFFGRDYGYTF,TGTGCCAGCAGTTTTTTCGGGCGCGACTATGGCTACACCTTC
few,TRBV10-3,NA,12,TRBJ2-7,CAISETSYEQYF,TGTGCCATCAGTGAGACTAGTTACGAGCAGTACTTC
NA,TRBV20-1,TRBD2,17,TRBJ2-1,CSARVGVSGRARNEQFF,TGCAGTGCTAGAGTAGGGGTTAGCGGGAGGGCCCGGAATGAGCAGTTCTTC
few,TRBV20-1,NA,13,TRBJ2-3,CRARAGFTDTQYF,TGCAGGGCTAGGGCGGGGTTCACAGATACGCAGTATTTT
few,TRBV15,NA,17,TRBJ2-7,CATSRSLGPSTSDEQYF,TGTGCCACCAGCAGATCCCTGGGACCTTCTACGAGCGACGAGCAGTACTTC
few,TRBV6-1,TRBD2,15,TRBJ2-3,CASSPSGEGSDTQYF,TGTGCCAGCAGCCCCTCGGGGGAGGGCTCAGATACGCAGTATTTT
NA,TRBV5-8,NA,16,TRBJ2-3,CASSPPRVTLLDTQYF,TGTGCCAGCAGCCCCCCGCGCGTTACGCTCCTCGATACGCAGTATTTT
few,TRBV10-3,TRBD2,13,TRBJ2-7,CATLAGGSYEQYF,TGTGCCACACTAGCGGGAGGGTCCTACGAGCAGTACTTC
NA,TRBV2,NA,19,TRBJ2-3,CAFSSPPPGTQDSTDTQYF,TGTGCCTTCAGTTCACCCCCTCCCGGGACCCAAGATAGCACAGATACGCAGTATTTT
few,TRBV5-1,NA,15,TRBJ1-2,CASSPQQGLGYGYTF,TGCGCCAGCAGCCCCCAACAGGGACTGGGCTATGGCTACACCTTC
NA,TRBV12-3/TRBV12-4,NA,12,TRBJ2-7,CASSFHHYEQYF,TGTGCCAGCAGTTTTCACCACTACGAGCAGTACTTC
NA,TRBV15,NA,14,TRBJ2-7,CATSSLPRSYEQYF,TGTGCCACCAGCAGCCTCCCACGCTCCTACGAGCAGTACTTC
few,TRBV12-3/TRBV12-4,NA,10,TRBJ1-2,CASSFNGYTF,TGTGCCAGCAGTTTTAACGGCTACACCTTC
few,TRBV12-3/TRBV12-4,NA,15,TRBJ2-7,CASSSNPASAYEQYF,TGTGCCAGCAGCTCAAACCCTGCTAGCGCCTACGAGCAGTACTTC
NA,TRBV5-1,NA,14,TRBJ2-7,CASSSSGTYYEQYF,TGCGCCAGCAGCTCCTCCGGGACTTACTACGAGCAGTACTTC
few,TRBV20-1,NA,12,TRBJ2-3,CSASGSGDTQYF,TGCAGTGCTAGTGGGAGCGGGGATACGCAGTATTTT
few,TRBV10-1,TRBD2,19,TRBJ2-2,CASSESRLAGAANTGELFF,TGCGCCAGCAGTGAGTCGAGGCTAGCGGGGGCCGCGAACACCGGGGAGCTGTTTTTT
few,TRBV5-1,NA,16,TRBJ2-4,CASSARARGPKNIQYF,TGCGCCAGCAGCGCCCGGGCCAGGGGACCCAAAAACATTCAGTACTTC
NA,TRBV7-7,TRBD2,15,TRBJ2-3,CASSSGLVRADTQYF,TGTGCCAGCAGCTCCGGACTAGTGCGAGCAGATACGCAGTATTTT
few,TRBV20-1,NA,13,TRBJ1-4,CSARRLVNEKLFF,TGCAGTGCTAGGCGACTCGTTAATGAAAAACTGTTTTTT
many,TRBV20-1,NA,11,TRBJ1-1,CSARQYTEAFF,TGCAGTGCTAGGCAGTACACTGAAGCTTTCTTT
few,TRBV4-3,TRBD2,14,TRBJ2-7,CASSPGLANYEQYF,TGCGCCAGCAGCCCAGGACTAGCGAACTACGAGCAGTACTTC
many,TRBV6-2/TRBV6-3,NA,17,TRBJ2-7,CASSYGGAASVAYEQYF,TGTGCCAGCAGTTACGGGGGGGCTGCTAGCGTTGCCTACGAGCAGTACTTC
few,TRBV12-3/TRBV12-4,NA,11,TRBJ1-2,CATDDRLGYTF,TGTGCCACCGACGACAGGCTTGGCTACACCTTC
NA,TRBV20-1,NA,12,TRBJ2-3,CSAGASTDTQYF,TGCAGTGCTGGGGCTAGCACAGATACGCAGTATTTT
few,TRBV20-1,NA,13,TRBJ2-6,CSATRSGANVLTF,TGCAGTGCTACCCGCTCTGGGGCCAACGTCCTGACTTTC
NA,TRBV12-3/TRBV12-4,NA,14,TRBJ1-1,CASCQGVFHTEAFF,TGTGCCAGCTGTCAGGGCGTTTTCCACACTGAAGCTTTCTTT
few,TRBV12-3/TRBV12-4,NA,12,TRBJ2-1,CASSFRAHEQFF,TGTGCCAGCAGCTTTAGGGCCCATGAGCAGTTCTTC
few,TRBV20-1,TRBD1,15,TRBJ2-5,CSAKSRDRGQETQYF,TGCAGTGCTAAAAGCCGGGACAGGGGGCAAGAGACCCAGTACTTC
few,TRBV6-6,NA,11,TRBJ1-2,CASGGSYGYTF,TGTGCCAGCGGCGGGAGCTATGGCTACACCTTC
NA,TRBV5-1,TRBD2,15,TRBJ2-5,CASSSAGVIGETQYF,TGCGCCAGCAGCTCCGCGGGAGTTATAGGGGAGACCCAGTACTTC
NA,TRBV5-4,TRBD1,16,TRBJ2-7,CASSSSGAGGNYEQYF,TGTGCCAGCAGCTCCTCGGGGGCAGGGGGCAACTACGAGCAGTACTTC
NA,TRBV20-1,NA,12,TRBJ1-2,CSAPGAEYGYTF,TGCAGTGCCCCTGGGGCGGAATATGGCTACACCTTC
few,TRBV5-1,NA,16,TRBJ2-1,CASRGDGATGYNEQFF,TGCGCCAGCAGGGGGGACGGCGCCACGGGGTACAATGAGCAGTTCTTC
many,TRBV6-1,NA,15,TRBJ2-7,CASSETDWGSYEQYF,TGTGCCAGCAGTGAGACGGACTGGGGTTCCTACGAGCAGTACTTC
NA,TRBV20-1,TRBD1,13,TRBJ1-4,CSARGQGDEKLFF,TGCAGTGCTAGGGGACAGGGAGATGAAAAACTGTTTTTT
few,TRBV20-1,NA,13,TRBJ1-6,CSVAETANSPLHF,TGCAGCGTCGCGGAGACAGCGAATTCACCCCTCCACTTT
NA,TRBV2,NA,14,TRBJ2-4,CASSERYGKNIQYF,TGTGCCAGCAGTGAGCGGTATGGCAAAAACATTCAGTACTTC
many,TRBV12-3/TRBV12-4,NA,14,TRBJ2-1,CASFRGPDYNEQFF,TGTGCCAGCTTCCGGGGCCCAGACTACAATGAGCAGTTCTTC
few,TRBV5-1,TRBD1,14,TRBJ1-1,CASRSRQGDSEAFF,TGCGCCAGCCGCTCTCGACAGGGGGATTCTGAAGCTTTCTTT
NA,TRBV6-2/TRBV6-3,TRBD1,16,TRBJ2-4,CASSTIDRGAKNIQYF,TGTGCCAGCAGTACCATCGACAGGGGTGCCAAAAACATTCAGTACTTC
NA,TRBV5-6,NA,15,TRBJ2-2,CASSSRASVTGELFF,TGTGCCAGCAGCTCCCGGGCCTCGGTCACCGGGGAGCTGTTTTTT
NA,TRBV5-1,TRBD2,15,TRBJ2-5,CASSLMGLAEETQYF,TGCGCCAGCAGCTTGATGGGACTAGCGGAAGAGACCCAGTACTTC
NA,TRBV11-2,NA,15,TRBJ2-3,CASSPRKGWTDTQYF,TGTGCCAGCAGCCCACGAAAGGGGTGGACAGATACGCAGTATTTT
few,TRBV20-1,NA,12,TRBJ1-5,CSASRRREPQHF,TGCAGTGCTAGTCGGCGGCGTGAGCCCCAGCATTTT
once,TRBV29-1,NA,10,TRBJ1-1,CSVIGTEAFF,TGCAGCGTTATTGGCACTGAAGCTTTCTTT
NA,TRBV5-1,NA,13,TRBJ1-1,CASSLELLHEAFF,TGCGCCAGCAGCTTGGAGCTCCTTCACGAAGCTTTCTTT